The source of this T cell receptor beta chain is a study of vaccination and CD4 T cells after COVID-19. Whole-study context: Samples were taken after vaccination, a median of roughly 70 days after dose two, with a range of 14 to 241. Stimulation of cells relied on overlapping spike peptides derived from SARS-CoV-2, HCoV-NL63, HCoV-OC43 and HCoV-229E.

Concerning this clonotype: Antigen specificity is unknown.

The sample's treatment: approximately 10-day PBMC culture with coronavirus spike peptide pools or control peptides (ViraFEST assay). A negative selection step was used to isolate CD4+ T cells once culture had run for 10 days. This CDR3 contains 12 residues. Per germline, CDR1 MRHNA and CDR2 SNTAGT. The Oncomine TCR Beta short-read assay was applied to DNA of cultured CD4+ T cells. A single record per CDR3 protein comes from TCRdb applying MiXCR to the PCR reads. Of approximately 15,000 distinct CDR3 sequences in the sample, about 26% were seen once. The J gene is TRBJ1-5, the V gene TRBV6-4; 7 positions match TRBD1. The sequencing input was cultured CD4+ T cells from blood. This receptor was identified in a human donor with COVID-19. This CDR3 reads CTIDRVNQPQHF. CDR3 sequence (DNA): TGTACCATCGACAGGGTGAATCAGCCCCAGCATTTT.